These 13 T cell receptor beta chains came from one sample sequenced in a study of spatial heterogeneity in lung cancer. The time point is: sample taken at primary tumor resection. Whole RNA came from tumor, nontumor lung or frozen PBMC and was sequenced without being sorted. TCRdb recomputed calls from the 5' RACE reads with MiXCR, one row per CDR3 protein. This table holds around 41,000 distinct CDR3 sequences, around 6.5% found once. The input for sequencing was PBMCs, taken at surgery. The receptors here all came from a female donor with early-stage non-small cell lung cancer.

This clonotype has at least ten counts. This chain connects TRBV5-6 to TRBJ2-7, with 8 bases identical to TRBD1. Trimming removed 4 bases from V and 0 bases from J; junction bases left unmatched: 9. Germline CDR1 SGHDT, CDR2 YYEEEE. This CDR3 is 16 amino acids long. CDR3 coding DNA: TGTGCCAGCAGCCCCGGACAGGGCCTTAGCTCCTACGAGCAGTACTTC. This encodes CASSPGQGLSSYEQYF.

This chain connects TRBV2 to TRBJ2-3; D is unresolved. CDR3 size: 14 residues. The ends were cut back, 4 bases at V and 2 bases at J, with 10 bases in the middle. From germline, CDR1 is SNHLY and CDR2 FYNNEI. CDR3 bases: TGTGCCAGCAGTGTGAACGGATACACAGATACGCAGTATTTT. This gives the protein CASSVNGYTDTQYF. Supplemented by reference TRBV2 and TRBJ2-3, the full variable domain reads EPEVTQTPSHQVTQMGQEVILRCVPISNHLYFYWYRQILGQKVEFLVSFYNNEISEKSEIFDDQFSVERPDGSNFTLKIRSTKLEDSAMYFCASSVNGYTDTQYFGPGTRLTVL.

This clonotype has at least ten counts. The rearrangement links TRBV27 to TRBJ2-7; the D gene is possibly TRBD1 (5 bases). Germline CDR1 reads MNHEY; CDR2 reads SMNVEV (reference sequence). The CDR3 has 13 residues. V gave up 4 bases and J gave up 0 bases, with 7 bases separating them. The CDR3 DNA sequence: TGTGCCAGCAGTTCAGACAGCTCCTACGAGCAGTACTTC. Translated, it gives CASSSDSSYEQYF.

This clonotype has a handful of counts. This chain joins TRBV27 and TRBJ1-1, with 7 nucleotides matching TRBD1. The CDR3 runs to 15 residues. Germline CDR1 reads MNHEY; CDR2 reads SMNVEV (reference sequence). Unmatched junction bases numbered 11, after V lost 3 bases and J lost 7 bases. The CDR3 here is CASSFWGQSKDEAFF. The CDR3 bases are TGTGCCAGCAGTTTCTGGGGACAGTCTAAGGATGAAGCTTTCTTT.

Only a few counts were recorded for this clonotype. CDR3 in DNA: TGTGCCAGCAGCTTGGCCTCTGGAGACGAGCAGTACTTC. Protein sequence: CASSLASGDEQYF. The gene calls are TRBV5-6 and TRBJ2-7; D not certain. The CDR3 contains 13 residues. V lost 0 bases and J lost 5, with 9 bases in between. Germline V lookup: CDR1 SGHDT, CDR2 YYEEEE.

This clonotype was found a few times. V gene TRBV7-9 combines with J gene TRBJ2-7; 7 nucleotides match TRBD1. The ends lost 2 bases at V and 5 bases at J; junction bases unmatched: 6. The CDR3 runs 14 residues. CDR1 and CDR2 from the germline V gene are SEHNR and FQNEAQ (reference sequence). CDR3 sequence reads: CASSLKGGRNEQYF. The CDR3 nucleotides are TGTGCCAGCAGCTTAAAAGGGGGCAGGAACGAGCAGTACTTC.

There are many counts of this clonotype. The gene calls are TRBV28 and TRBJ1-5; D not certain. The germline CDR1 and CDR2 sequences are MDHEN and SYDVKM. V lost 4 bases and J 2 bases, leaving 12 bases between the germline ends. The CDR3 runs to 15 residues. The CDR3 DNA follows: TGTGCCAGCAGTTCATTAAAAGGTGGCAATCAGCCCCAGCATTTT. It encodes CASSSLKGGNQPQHF.

Only a few counts were recorded for this clonotype. V and J are TRBV5-4 and TRBJ2-2, with 7 bases fitting TRBD2. J was trimmed by 3 bases and V by 3 bases; bases with no gene match: 5. Germline V gene data show CDR1 as SGHNT and CDR2 as YYREEE (reference sequence). There are 15 residues in the CDR3. CDR3 amino acids: CASSSEGGHTGELFF. As DNA, the CDR3 is TGTGCCAGCAGCTCGGAGGGAGGGCACACCGGGGAGCTGTTTTTT. The whole variable domain, remainder taken from reference TRBV5-4 and TRBJ2-2, is ETGVTQSPTHLIKTRGQQVTLRCSSQSGHNTVSWYQQALGQGPQFIFQYYREEENGRGNFPPRFSGLQFPNYSSELNVNALELDDSALYLCASSSEGGHTGELFFGEGSRLTVL.

The chain combines TRBV5-6 with TRBJ2-7; tentative D call: TRBD1 (6 bases). Per germline, CDR1 SGHDT and CDR2 YYEEEE. V lost 2 bases, J lost 5 bases, and 20 bases lay in between. This CDR3 has 16 residues. The chain's CDR3 is CASSFPQGFLLDEQYF. Here the CDR3 DNA reads TGTGCCAGCAGCTTCCCACAGGGTTTCCTCCTGGACGAGCAGTACTTC.

This clonotype was seen at least ten times. The rearrangement links TRBV12-3 or TRBV12-4 to TRBJ1-4, with TRBD1 identical over 7 bases. V dropped 2 bases and J dropped 8; count of bases not matched to a gene: 8. The CDR3 consists of 15 residues. DNA for the CDR3: TGTGCCAGCAGTTTAACGGGACAGCGTGGCGAAAAACTGTTTTTT. Amino acid sequence: CASSLTGQRGEKLFF.

This clonotype was observed at least ten times. The V gene is TRBV7-6, the J gene TRBJ1-1; D possibly corresponds to TRBD1 (5 bases). Germline CDR1 and CDR2: SGHVS and FNYEAQ. This CDR3 contains 14 residues. V lost 5 bases to trimming and J lost 1 base, with 11 bases between them. The DNA for the CDR3 is TGTGCCAGCAGCCGGGAGACAGCGAACACTGAAGCTTTCTTT. This gives the protein CASSRETANTEAFF.

This clonotype was found many times. V usage is TRBV9 and J usage is TRBJ2-1; the D gene could be TRBD1 or TRBD2 (5 bases each). This CDR3 spans 16 amino acids. V lost 0 bases, J lost 2 bases, and 12 bases lay in between. From germline, CDR1 is SGDLS and CDR2 YYNGEE. Here the CDR3 reads CASSVADSGPYNEQFF. CDR3 DNA sequence: TGTGCCAGCAGCGTAGCCGACAGCGGACCCTACAATGAGCAGTTCTTC. Combining the CDR3 with reference TRBV9 and TRBJ2-1 gives the whole variable domain DSGVTQTPKHLITATGQRVTLRCSPRSGDLSVYWYQQSLDQGLQFLIQYYNGEERAKGNILERFSAQQFPDLHSELNLSSLELGDSALYFCASSVADSGPYNEQFFGPGTRLTVL.

This clonotype has more than one count but fewer than ten. This chain links TRBV9 with TRBJ1-1; D is unclear. The CDR3 has 13 amino acids. Germline CDR1 is SGDLS and CDR2 is YYNGEE. Trimming pared 0 bases from V and 5 bases from J, leaving 8 bases between. CDR3 in amino acids: CASSVEPGTEAFF. In DNA form, the CDR3 reads TGTGCCAGCAGCGTAGAACCGGGGACTGAAGCTTTCTTT. The whole variable domain, remainder taken from reference TRBV9 and TRBJ1-1, is DSGVTQTPKHLITATGQRVTLRCSPRSGDLSVYWYQQSLDQGLQFLIQYYNGEERAKGNILERFSAQQFPDLHSELNLSSLELGDSALYFCASSVEPGTEAFFGQGTRLTVV.